This T cell receptor (beta chain) is drawn from a study of T cells in Graves' hyperthyroidism and ophthalmopathy. The study, taken as a whole, reports: Researchers found most expanded thyroid clonotypes above 0.001 in blood as well.

Duration under 3 months, a NOSPECS grade of at least 4, and a Clinical Activity Score of at least 3 characterized the ophthalmopathy patients. Lactation, pregnancy, other autoimmune disease or uncontrolled infection led to exclusion of patients. This clonotype was detected ten times or more. Its antigen remains unidentified. TCR beta CDR3 regions were amplified from RNA. Researchers ran a first-round RT-PCR on the TCR CDR3 using the HTBI primer set. Each CDR3 protein gets one entry after TCRdb re-called the multiplex PCR reads with MiXCR. The sample lists 400,000 to 450,000 distinct CDR3 sequences, roughly 14% seen once, with roughly an eighth in the top ten. Trimming at V came to 6 bases and at J to 8 bases, leaving 10 bases not matched to a gene. The CDR3 totals 13 residues. Germline CDR1 DFQATT, CDR2 SNEGSKA (reference sequence).

V is TRBV20-1 and J is TRBJ1-2; 9 nucleotides match TRBD1. This receptor was identified in a man younger than 35 with Graves' ophthalmopathy. The sample consisted of blood. For the CDR3, the DNA is TGCAGTGCAGCAAAACAGGGGGCGTACGGCTACACCTTC. It codes for CSAAKQGAYGYTF.